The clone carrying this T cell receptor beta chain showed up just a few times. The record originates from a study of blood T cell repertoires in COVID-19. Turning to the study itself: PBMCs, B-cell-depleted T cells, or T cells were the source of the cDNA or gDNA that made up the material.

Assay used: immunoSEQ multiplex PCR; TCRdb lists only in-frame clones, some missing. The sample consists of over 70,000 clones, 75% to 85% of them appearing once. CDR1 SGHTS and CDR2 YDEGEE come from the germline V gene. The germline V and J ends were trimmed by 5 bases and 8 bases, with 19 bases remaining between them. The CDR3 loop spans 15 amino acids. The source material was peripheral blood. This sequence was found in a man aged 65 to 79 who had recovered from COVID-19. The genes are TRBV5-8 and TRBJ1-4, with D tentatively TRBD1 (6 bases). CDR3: CASRLQGSGVEKLFF. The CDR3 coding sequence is TGTGCCAGCAGACTACAGGGCAGCGGGGTCGAAAAACTGTTTTTT.